This T cell receptor (beta chain) stems from a study of breast tumors, draining lymph nodes, adjacent tissues. Findings of the study overall: Tumor repertoires ranked between lymph nodes and nontumor tissue in diversity, with V and J gene preferences. Tumor T cell lymph node origin was a supported hypothesis, not proven.

This clonotype has a handful of counts. The target antigen is unknown. This may come from a read error, since a much larger clone is one base off. CDR3 size: 14 residues. Germline lookup yields CDR1 MRHNA and CDR2 SNTAGT. Deletions cut 5 bases from V and 4 bases from J, with 11 bases between. MiXCR, applied by TCRdb to the multiplex PCR reads, yields one record per CDR3 protein. The profile shows fewer than 80,000 distinct CDR3 sequences, roughly 40% of them singletons. Sequenced material: breast tumor tissue. The chain joins TRBV6-4 to TRBJ2-2; D is uncertain. This clonotype was sampled from a female donor with breast cancer. Some clones in this sample may be carry-over from other donors' samples. The CDR3 loop is CASSQLTGTGELFF. DNA for the CDR3: TGTGCCAGCAGTCAATTGACTGGCACCGGGGAGCTGTTTTTT.